A selection of T cell receptor beta chains follows, all from one sample in a study of shared clonotypes between healthy human individuals. Sequenced by immunoSEQ multiplex PCR; TCRdb stores in-frame clones only, minus some. The sample records some 2.4 million clones, roughly 93% being singletons. Material: naive CD4+ T cells from PBMCs. The receptors stem from a man aged 18-30 years in good health. Some clones in this sample may be carry-over from other donors' samples. Both conserved end residues are part of each CDR3.

j_gene | v_gene | CDR3aa
TRBJ2-3 | TRBV27 | CASSLSWDSITINTQYF
TRBJ2-7 | TRBV7-2 | CASSHPYIAPGNEQYF
TRBJ2-6 | TRBV28 | CASRSTRGANVLTF
TRBJ1-1 | TRBV7-3 | CASSYDRGTEAFF
TRBJ2-5 | TRBV28 | CASSFPGTGGLETQYF
TRBJ2-1 | TRBV27 | CASRSPLTSGRRVGQFF
TRBJ1-2 | TRBV10-3 | CAISESYRPVDYGYTF
TRBJ1-1 | TRBV28 | CASRLTGGYAEAFF
TRBJ1-3 | TRBV28 | CASSGQAGNTIYF
TRBJ1-3 | TRBV27 | CASSLYGRGPPSGNTIYF
TRBJ2-2 | TRBV19 | CASSTGGPYTGELFF
TRBJ2-5 | TRBV5-1 | CASTLGASRETQYF
TRBJ1-4 | TRBV5-5 | CASSFRAGANEKLFF
TRBJ2-1 | TRBV28 | CASISQTGTSYNEQFF
TRBJ1-1 | TRBV12-5 | CASGNPSYPNTEAFF
TRBJ2-1 | TRBV7-8 | CASSLASGSWDEQFF
TRBJ2-3 | TRBV7-2 | CASSLVGAFTDTQYF
TRBJ1-4 | TRBV15 | CATSRVTPGALRGEKLFF
TRBJ2-7 | TRBV29-1 | CSVVRRESYEQYF
TRBJ2-5 | TRBV28 | CASSLVSGGTSGQETQYF
TRBJ1-6 | TRBV27 | CASSYRSSYNSPLHF
TRBJ1-3 | TRBV5-6 | CASSFPQASSGSGNTIYF
TRBJ2-7 | TRBV9 | CASSVGAEADTYEQYF
TRBJ2-7 | TRBV11-2 | CASSLDVAGVREQYF
TRBJ2-7 | TRBV28 | CASSFGRVGSYEQYF
TRBJ2-1 | TRBV7-2 | CASSLLTWSYNEQFF
TRBJ2-1 | TRBV5-6 | CASSGRAGSYNEQFF
TRBJ2-3 | TRBV2 | CASSGQGLGDTQYF